The clone carrying this TCR beta chain was recorded at least ten times. The data stem from a study of blood T cell repertoires in COVID-19. Study overall: Samples representing acute and convalescent COVID-19 were sourced from the United States, Italy and Spain. T cells, B-cell-depleted T cells, or PBMCs supplied cDNA or gDNA.

The protocol was immunoSEQ multiplex PCR, while the TCRdb copy is restricted to in-frame clones and leaves out a portion. The sample contains roughly 200,000 clones, around 90% of which appear only once. Trimming pared 3 bases from V and 6 bases from J, leaving 8 bases between. Germline CDR1 SNHLY, CDR2 FYNNEI. The CDR3 is made up of 13 amino acids. This clonotype originated in a man aged 60 to 69 with acute or convalescent COVID-19. V and J are TRBV2 and TRBJ2-2; D is uncertain. Material: peripheral blood. CDR3 DNA: TGTGCCAGCAGTGATACGGAGTCCGGGGAGCTGTTTTTT. This encodes CASSDTESGELFF.